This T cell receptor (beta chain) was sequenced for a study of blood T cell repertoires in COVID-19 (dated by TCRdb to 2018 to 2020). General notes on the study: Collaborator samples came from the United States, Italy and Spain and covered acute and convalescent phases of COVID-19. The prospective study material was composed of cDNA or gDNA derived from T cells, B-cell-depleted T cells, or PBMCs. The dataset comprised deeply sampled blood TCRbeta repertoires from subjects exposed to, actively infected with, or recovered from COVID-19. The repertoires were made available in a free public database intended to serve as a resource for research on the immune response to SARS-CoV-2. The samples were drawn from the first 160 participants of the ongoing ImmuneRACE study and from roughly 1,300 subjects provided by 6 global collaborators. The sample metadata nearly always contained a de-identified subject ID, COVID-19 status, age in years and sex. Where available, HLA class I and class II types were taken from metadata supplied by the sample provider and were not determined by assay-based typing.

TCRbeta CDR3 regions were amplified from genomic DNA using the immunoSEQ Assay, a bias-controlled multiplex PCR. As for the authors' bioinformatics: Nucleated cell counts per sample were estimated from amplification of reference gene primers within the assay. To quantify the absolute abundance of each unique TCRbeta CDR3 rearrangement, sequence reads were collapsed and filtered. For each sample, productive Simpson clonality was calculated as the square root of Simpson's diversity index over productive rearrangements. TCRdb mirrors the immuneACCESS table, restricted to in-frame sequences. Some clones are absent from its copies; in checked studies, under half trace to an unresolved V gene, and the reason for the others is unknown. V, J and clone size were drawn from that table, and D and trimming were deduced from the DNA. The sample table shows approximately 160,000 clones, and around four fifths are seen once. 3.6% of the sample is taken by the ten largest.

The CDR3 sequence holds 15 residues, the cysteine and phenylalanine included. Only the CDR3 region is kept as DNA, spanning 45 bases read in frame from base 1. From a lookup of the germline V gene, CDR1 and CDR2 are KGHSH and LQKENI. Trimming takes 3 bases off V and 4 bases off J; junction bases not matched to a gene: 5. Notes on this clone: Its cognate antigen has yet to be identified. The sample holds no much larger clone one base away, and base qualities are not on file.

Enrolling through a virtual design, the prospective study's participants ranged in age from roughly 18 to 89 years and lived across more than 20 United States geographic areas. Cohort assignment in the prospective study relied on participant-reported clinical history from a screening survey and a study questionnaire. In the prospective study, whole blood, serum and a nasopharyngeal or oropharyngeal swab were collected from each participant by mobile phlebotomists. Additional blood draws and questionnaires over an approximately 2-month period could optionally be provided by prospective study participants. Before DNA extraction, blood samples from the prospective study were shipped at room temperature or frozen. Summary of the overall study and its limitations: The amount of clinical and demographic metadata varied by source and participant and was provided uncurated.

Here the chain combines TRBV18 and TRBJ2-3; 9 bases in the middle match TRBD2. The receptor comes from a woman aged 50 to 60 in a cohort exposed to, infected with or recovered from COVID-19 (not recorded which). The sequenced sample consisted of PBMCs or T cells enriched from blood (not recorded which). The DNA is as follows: TGTGCCAGCTCACCTTTGGCGGGAGGGTCAGATACGCAGTATTTT. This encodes CASSPLAGGSDTQYF.